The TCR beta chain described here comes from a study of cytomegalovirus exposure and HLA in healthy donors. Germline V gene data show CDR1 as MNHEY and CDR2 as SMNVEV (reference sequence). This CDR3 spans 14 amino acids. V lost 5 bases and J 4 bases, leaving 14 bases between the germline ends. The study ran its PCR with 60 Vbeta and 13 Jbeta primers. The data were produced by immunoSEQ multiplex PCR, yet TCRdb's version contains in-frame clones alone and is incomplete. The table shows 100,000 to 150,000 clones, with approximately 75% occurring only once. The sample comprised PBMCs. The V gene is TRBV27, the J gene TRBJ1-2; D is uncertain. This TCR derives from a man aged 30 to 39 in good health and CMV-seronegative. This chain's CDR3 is CASSPQTDFYGYTF. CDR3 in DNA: TGTGCCAGCAGTCCGCAGACCGACTTCTATGGCTACACCTTC.